This T cell receptor (beta chain) was sequenced during a study of blood T cell repertoires in COVID-19. The CDR3 length is 13 residues. Germline V gene lookup returns CDR1 SGHDT and CDR2 YYEEEE. Trimming cost V 1 base and J 11 bases, with 15 bases left between them. The assay was immunoSEQ multiplex PCR, and TCRdb's table has in-frame clones only and misses some. The sample lists some 430,000 clones, roughly 88% occurring once. The receptor comes from a man between 18 and 29 years old who had recovered from COVID-19. What was sequenced was PBMCs or T cells enriched from blood (not recorded which). This chain links TRBV5-6 with TRBJ1-1; a possible D gene is TRBD1 (5 bases). The chain's CDR3 is CASSLTGGIRAFF. CDR3 bases: TGTGCCAGCAGCTTGACCGGGGGGATTAGGGCTTTCTTT.